This T cell receptor (beta chain) was identified during a study of T cells after yellow fever vaccination. Points from the study as a whole: Weaker, the secondary response had a peak occurring faster, on day 5 versus 15. Within FACS-sorted repertoires, abundant clonotypes contaminating from the bulk population could be present.

This clonotype has just a few counts. The antigen remains undetermined. In making TCR cDNA, 5'RACE template switching added a universal primer site and UMIs to it. From the 5' RACE reads, TCRdb called clonotypes with MiXCR, one entry per CDR3 protein. The data contain around 150,000 distinct CDR3 sequences, around 7% of them singletons. The sequencing used CD4+ T cells sorted from PBMCs, collected around 5 days after the first yellow fever vaccination. This sequence originates from a man younger than 35 who received the YFV17D yellow fever vaccine.

CDR3 region: CASSSGRGLIEKLFF. DNA for the CDR3: TGTGCCAGCAGCTCGGGACGGGGGCTGATTGAAAAACTGTTTTTT. The chain couples TRBV7-8 to TRBJ1-4; TRBD1 is a possible D gene (6 bases). This CDR3 region has 15 residues. Trimming pared 4 bases from V and 7 bases from J, leaving 16 bases between. Germline CDR1 SGHVS, CDR2 FQNEAQ.